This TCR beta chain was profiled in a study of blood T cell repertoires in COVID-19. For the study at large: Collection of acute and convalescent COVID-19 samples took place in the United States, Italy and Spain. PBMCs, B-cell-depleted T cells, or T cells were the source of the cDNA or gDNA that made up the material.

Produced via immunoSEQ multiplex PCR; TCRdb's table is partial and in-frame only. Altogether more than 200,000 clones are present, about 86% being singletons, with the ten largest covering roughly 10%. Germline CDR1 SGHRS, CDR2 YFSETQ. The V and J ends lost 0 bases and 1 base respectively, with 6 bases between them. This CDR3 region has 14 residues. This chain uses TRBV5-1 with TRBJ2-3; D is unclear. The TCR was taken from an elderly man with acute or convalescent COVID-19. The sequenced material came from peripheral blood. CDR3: CASSLGVGTDTQYF. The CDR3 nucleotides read TGCGCCAGCAGCTTGGGAGTCGGCACAGATACGCAGTATTTT.